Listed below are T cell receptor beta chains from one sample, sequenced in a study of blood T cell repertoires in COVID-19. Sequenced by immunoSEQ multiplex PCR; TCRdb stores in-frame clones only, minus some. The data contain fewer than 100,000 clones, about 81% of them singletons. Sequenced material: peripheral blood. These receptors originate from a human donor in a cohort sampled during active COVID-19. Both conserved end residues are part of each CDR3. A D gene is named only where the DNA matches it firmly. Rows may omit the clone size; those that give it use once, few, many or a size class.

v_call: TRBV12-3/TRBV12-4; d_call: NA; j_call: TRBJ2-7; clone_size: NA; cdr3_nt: TGTGCCAGCAGTTTCGGGACAACCTACGAGCAGTACTTC; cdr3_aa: CASSFGTTYEQYF
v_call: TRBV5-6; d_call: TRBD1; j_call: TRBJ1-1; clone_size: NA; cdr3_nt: TGTGCCAGCAGCACAGGGGGCCCGAACACTGAAGCTTTCTTT; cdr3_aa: CASSTGGPNTEAFF
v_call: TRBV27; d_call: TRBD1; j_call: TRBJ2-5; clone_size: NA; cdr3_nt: TGTGCCAGCAGTTCCCCCGGGACAGGGGTTGAGACCCAGTACTTC; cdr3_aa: CASSSPGTGVETQYF
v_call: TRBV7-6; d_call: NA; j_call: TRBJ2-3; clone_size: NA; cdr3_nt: TGTGCCAGCAGCCCCCGTCGGACTCCCATCTTTAGCACAGATACGCAGTATTTT; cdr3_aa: CASSPRRTPIFSTDTQYF
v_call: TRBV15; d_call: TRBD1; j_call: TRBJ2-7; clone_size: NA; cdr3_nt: TGTGCCACCAGCAGAGATGCAGGGGGCGACTACGAGCAGTACTTC; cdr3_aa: CATSRDAGGDYEQYF
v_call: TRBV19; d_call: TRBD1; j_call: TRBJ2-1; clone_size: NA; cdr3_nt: TGTGCCAGTATCTTACCGACAGGGGCTTACAATGAGCAGTTCTTC; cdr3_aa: CASILPTGAYNEQFF
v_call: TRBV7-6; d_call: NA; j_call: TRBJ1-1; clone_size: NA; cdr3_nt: TGTGCCAGCAGCTCCTCTCAGGGGATAATCACTGAAGCTTTCTTT; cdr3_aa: CASSSSQGIITEAFF
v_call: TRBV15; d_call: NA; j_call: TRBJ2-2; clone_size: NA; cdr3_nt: TGTGCCACCAGCGTCCGGGACACCTTGAACACCGGGGAGCTGTTTTTT; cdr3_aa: CATSVRDTLNTGELFF
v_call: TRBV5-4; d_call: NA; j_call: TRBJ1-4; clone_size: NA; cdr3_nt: TGTGCCAGCAGCTCGGACAGCGGGATAGAAAAACTGTTTTTT; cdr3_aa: CASSSDSGIEKLFF
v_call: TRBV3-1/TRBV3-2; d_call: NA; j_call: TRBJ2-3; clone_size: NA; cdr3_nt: TGTGCCAGCAGCCAGGAGGGTACCTACACAGATACGCAGTATTTT; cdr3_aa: CASSQEGTYTDTQYF
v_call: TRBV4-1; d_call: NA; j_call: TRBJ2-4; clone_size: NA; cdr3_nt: TGCGCCAGCAGCCAAAGACCTTCCGGGACTTTGGATCTAGCCAAAAACATTCAGTACTTC; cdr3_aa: CASSQRPSGTLDLAKNIQYF
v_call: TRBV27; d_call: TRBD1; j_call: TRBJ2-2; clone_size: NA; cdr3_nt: TGTGCCAGCAGTTTTGGTTGGTCAGGGGGCCACACCGGGGAGCTGTTTTTT; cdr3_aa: CASSFGWSGGHTGELFF
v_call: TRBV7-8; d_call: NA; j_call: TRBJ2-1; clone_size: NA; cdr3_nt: TGTGCCAGCAGCTTAGAAGGGGCAAGGGACAATGAGCAGTTCTTC; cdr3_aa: CASSLEGARDNEQFF
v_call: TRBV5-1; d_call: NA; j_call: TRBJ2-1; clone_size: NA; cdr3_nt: TGCGCCAGCAGCTTCAGCAATGAGCAGTTCTTC; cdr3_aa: CASSFSNEQFF
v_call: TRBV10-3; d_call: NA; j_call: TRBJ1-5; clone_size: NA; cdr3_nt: TGTGCCATCAGTGGCGGAGATCAGCCCCAGCATTTT; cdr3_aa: CAISGGDQPQHF
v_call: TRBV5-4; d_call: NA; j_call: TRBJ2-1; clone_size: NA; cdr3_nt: TGTGCCAGCAGCCCCCGGGGAACTCAGGAAGGCTCCTACAATGAGCAGTTCTTC; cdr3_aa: CASSPRGTQEGSYNEQFF
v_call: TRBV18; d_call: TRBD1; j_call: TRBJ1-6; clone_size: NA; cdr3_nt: TGTGCCAGCTCACCAAGGACAGGGACGAATTCACCCCTCCACTTT; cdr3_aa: CASSPRTGTNSPLHF
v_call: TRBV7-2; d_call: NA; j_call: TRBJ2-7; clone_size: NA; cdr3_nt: TGTGCCAGCAGCTTAGCTGGACTTTCCTACGAGCAGTACTTC; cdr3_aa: CASSLAGLSYEQYF
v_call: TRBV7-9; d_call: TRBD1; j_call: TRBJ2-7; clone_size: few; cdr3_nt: TGTGCCAGCAGCCTCGGACAGGGCATGAACTTC; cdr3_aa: CASSLGQGMNF
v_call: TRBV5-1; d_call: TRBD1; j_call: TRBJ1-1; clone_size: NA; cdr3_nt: TGCGCCAGCAGCTTGGAAGCGACAGGGTACGGTGAAGCTTTCTTT; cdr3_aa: CASSLEATGYGEAFF
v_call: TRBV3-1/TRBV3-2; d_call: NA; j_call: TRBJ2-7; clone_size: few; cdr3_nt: TGTGCCAGCAGCCAAGATTTACAGATCTACGAGCAGTACTTC; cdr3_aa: CASSQDLQIYEQYF
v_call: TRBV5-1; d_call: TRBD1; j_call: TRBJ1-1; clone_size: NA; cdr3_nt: TGCGCCAGCAGCCCGCGACAGGGGAACACTGAAGCTTTCTTT; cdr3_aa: CASSPRQGNTEAFF
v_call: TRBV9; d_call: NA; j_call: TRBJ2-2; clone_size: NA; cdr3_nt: TGTGCCAGCAGCGCCCGGGACACTAACACCGGGGAGCTGTTTTTT; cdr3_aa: CASSARDTNTGELFF
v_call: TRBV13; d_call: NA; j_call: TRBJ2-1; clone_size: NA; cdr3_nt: TGTGCCAGCAGCCCGGGGAGGGGGGCCTACAATGAGCAGTTCTTC; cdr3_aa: CASSPGRGAYNEQFF
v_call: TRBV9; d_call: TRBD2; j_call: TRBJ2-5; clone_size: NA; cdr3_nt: TGTGCCAGCAGCGTATTCGGCGGGGGAGGTCAAGAGACCCAGTACTTC; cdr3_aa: CASSVFGGGGQETQYF
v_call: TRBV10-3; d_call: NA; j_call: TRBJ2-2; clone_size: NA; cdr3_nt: TGTGCCATCAGTTTACAGGGTACCGGGGAGCTGTTTTTT; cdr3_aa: CAISLQGTGELFF
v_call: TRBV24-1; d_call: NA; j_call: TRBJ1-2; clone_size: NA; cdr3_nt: TGTGCCACCAGTGATGGGAGTTCTAACTATGGCTACACCTTC; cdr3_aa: CATSDGSSNYGYTF
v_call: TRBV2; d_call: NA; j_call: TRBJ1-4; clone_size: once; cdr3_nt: TGTGCCAGCGCTCGGGAACAGCTTAATGAAAAACTGTTTTTT; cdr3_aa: CASAREQLNEKLFF
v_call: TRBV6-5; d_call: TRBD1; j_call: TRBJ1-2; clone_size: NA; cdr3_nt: TGTGCCAGCAGTCGGACCGGGACAGGGATCTATGGCTACACCTTC; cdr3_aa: CASSRTGTGIYGYTF
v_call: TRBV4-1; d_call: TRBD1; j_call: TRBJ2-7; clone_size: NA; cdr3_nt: TGCGCCAGCAGCACCCAGACAGGGGTAGGTTACGAGCAGTACTTC; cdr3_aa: CASSTQTGVGYEQYF
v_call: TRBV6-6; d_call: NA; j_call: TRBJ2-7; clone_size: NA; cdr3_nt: TGTGCCAGCAGTCTTTCGTGGGCCCAAGGAGAGCAGTACTTC; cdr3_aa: CASSLSWAQGEQYF
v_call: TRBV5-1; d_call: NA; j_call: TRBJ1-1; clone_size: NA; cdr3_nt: TGCGCCAGCAGCTTGCAGGGGAGCCGCAATGAAGCTTTCTTT; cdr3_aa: CASSLQGSRNEAFF
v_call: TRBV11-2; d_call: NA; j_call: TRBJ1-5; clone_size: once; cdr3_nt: TGTGCCAGCAGCCTCGGGACAACCAGCAATCAGCCCCAGCATTTT; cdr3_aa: CASSLGTTSNQPQHF
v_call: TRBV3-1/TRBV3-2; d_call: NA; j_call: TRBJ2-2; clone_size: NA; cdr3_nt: TGTGCCAGCAGCCAGGACAACCAGGGCAGGGAGCTGTTTTTT; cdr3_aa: CASSQDNQGRELFF
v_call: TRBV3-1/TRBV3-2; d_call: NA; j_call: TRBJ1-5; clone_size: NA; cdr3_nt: TGTGCCAGCAGCCACGGGAACAATCAGCCCCAGCATTTT; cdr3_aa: CASSHGNNQPQHF
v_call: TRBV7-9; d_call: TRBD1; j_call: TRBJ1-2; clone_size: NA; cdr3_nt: TGTGCCAGCAGATGGGGGGACAGAATCTATGGCTACACCTTC; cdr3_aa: CASRWGDRIYGYTF
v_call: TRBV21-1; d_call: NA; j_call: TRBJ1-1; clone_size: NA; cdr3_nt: TGTGCCAGCCCCAAAAAGGGGTCCACTGAAGCTTTCTTT; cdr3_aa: CASPKKGSTEAFF
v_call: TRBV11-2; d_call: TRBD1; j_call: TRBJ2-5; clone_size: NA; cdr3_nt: TGTGCCAGCAGGGGACAGGTCGGGGAGACCCAGTACTTC; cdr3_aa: CASRGQVGETQYF
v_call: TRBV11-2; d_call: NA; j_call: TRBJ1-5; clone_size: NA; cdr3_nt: TGTGCCACCAGGGAGGAGGTGGGCCAGCCCCAGCATTTT; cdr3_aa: CATREEVGQPQHF
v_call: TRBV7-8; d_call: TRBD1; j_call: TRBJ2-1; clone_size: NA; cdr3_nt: TGTGCCAGCAGCTCCGACAGGGGTGATGAGCAGTTCTTC; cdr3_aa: CASSSDRGDEQFF
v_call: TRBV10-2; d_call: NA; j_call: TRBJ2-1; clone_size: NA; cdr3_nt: TGCGCCAGCAGTGTCAGTCGTCTAGCCGATGAGCAGTTCTTC; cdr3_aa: CASSVSRLADEQFF
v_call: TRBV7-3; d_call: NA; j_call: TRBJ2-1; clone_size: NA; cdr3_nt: TGTGCCAGCAGCTCTCCGGGGGGACAACAGTTCTTC; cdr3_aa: CASSSPGGQQFF
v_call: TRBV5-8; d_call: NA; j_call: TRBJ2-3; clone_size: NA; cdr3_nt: TGTGCCAGCAGCTTGGGACAGTCTTCGCAGTATTTT; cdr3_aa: CASSLGQSSQYF
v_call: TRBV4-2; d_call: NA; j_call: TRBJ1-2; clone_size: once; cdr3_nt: TGTGCCAGCAGCCAAGATACCGGCTATGGCTACACCTTC; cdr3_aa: CASSQDTGYGYTF
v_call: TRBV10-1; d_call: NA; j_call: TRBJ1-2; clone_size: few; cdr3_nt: TGCGCCAGCAGTGAGTCAGTGACAGGTGGCTACACCTTC; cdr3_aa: CASSESVTGGYTF
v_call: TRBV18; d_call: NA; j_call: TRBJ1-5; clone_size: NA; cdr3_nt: TGTGCCAGCTCACAGCGAGGTTATGGCAATCAGCCCCAGCATTTT; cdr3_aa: CASSQRGYGNQPQHF
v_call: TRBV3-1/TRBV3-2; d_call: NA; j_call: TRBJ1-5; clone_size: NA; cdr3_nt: TGTGCCAGCAGCCAAGGGGAGCTTCAGCCCCAGCATTTT; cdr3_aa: CASSQGELQPQHF
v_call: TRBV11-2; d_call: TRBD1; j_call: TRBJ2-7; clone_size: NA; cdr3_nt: TGTGCCAGCAGCTCCCAATGGACAGGGAGGAACGAGCAGTACTTC; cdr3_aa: CASSSQWTGRNEQYF
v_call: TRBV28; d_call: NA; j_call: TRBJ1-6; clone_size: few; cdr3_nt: TGTGCCAGCAGTTCACTTGTCGCTACCACCTATAATTCACCCCTCCACTTT; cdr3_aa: CASSSLVATTYNSPLHF
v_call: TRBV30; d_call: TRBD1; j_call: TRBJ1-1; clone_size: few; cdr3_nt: TGTGCCTGGAGTAGGGGGACAGATGAAGCTTTCTTT; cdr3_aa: CAWSRGTDEAFF
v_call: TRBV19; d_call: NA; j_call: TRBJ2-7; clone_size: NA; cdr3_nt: TGTGCCAGTAAACCAAATACAGGCCTCTACGAGCAGTACTTC; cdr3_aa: CASKPNTGLYEQYF
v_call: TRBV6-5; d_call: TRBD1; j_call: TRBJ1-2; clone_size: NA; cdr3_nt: TGTGCCAGCACCCGACCGTACAGGGGGAACTATGGCTACACCTTC; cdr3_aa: CASTRPYRGNYGYTF